The clone carrying this TCR beta chain came up many times. The antigen remains unidentified. With molecular barcodes, quantitative 5'-RACE was used to make the TCR beta libraries. TCRdb reprocessed the 5' RACE reads with MiXCR, giving one entry per CDR3 protein. The data show roughly 130,000 distinct CDR3 sequences, with about 7% seen just once and 12% held by the top ten. The data belong to a study of CD8 T cells in ankylosing spondylitis. Findings and limits, study-wide: A subset of motif variants has previously been described in the synovial fluid and blood of reactive arthritis. Fewer than ten highly homologous variants made up a TCR beta motif that seemed to typify ankylosing spondylitis blood. Reportedly, significant enrichment of disease-linked clones occurred in matched ankylosing spondylitis synovial fluid.

The CDR3 is 15 residues long. V lost 7 bases to trimming and J lost 1 base; unmatched junction nucleotides: 6. Looked up from germline, CDR1 is SGHRS and CDR2 is YFSETQ. The TCR sequence derives from a male donor with ankylosing spondylitis or in good health (not recorded which). Sequenced material: blood, either unsorted or a sorted T cell fraction (not recorded which). The rearrangement joins TRBV5-1 to TRBJ2-2; 8 nucleotides agree with TRBD1. DNA of the CDR3: TGCGCCAGCGCCCAAGGGACAGGGAACACCGGGGAGCTGTTTTTT. Its protein is CASAQGTGNTGELFF.